This TCR beta chain was captured in a study of T cells after posttransplantation cyclophosphamide. Study outcomes and limitations: Recipient CMV seropositivity and CMV reactivation strongly tracked TRB clonality. Later post-transplant blood repertoires were often dominated by donor CD8+ memory clones. Tissue-infiltrating T cells from skin or gut overlapped little with blood T cells.

The CDR3 runs 15 residues. With respect to this clone: Its matching antigen is unknown.

Peripheral blood was collected from the related graft donor on the marrow donation day. Here immunoSEQ multiplex PCR was the method, and the copy in TCRdb shows in-frame clones only, minus some. This sample has 25,000 to 30,000 clones, with more than 80% found just once. V and J are TRBV21-1 and TRBJ1-1; TRBD1, the D gene given by the table, was not confirmed from the DNA. TRBV21-1 is flagged as a pseudogene. The sequence was obtained from a man aged 45-60 years. Sequencing was performed on PBMCs. CDR3 nucleotides: TGTGCCAGCAGCAAAGCGCGAAGGGGTGGAACTGAAGCTTTCTTT. Amino acids: CASSKARRGGTEAFF.